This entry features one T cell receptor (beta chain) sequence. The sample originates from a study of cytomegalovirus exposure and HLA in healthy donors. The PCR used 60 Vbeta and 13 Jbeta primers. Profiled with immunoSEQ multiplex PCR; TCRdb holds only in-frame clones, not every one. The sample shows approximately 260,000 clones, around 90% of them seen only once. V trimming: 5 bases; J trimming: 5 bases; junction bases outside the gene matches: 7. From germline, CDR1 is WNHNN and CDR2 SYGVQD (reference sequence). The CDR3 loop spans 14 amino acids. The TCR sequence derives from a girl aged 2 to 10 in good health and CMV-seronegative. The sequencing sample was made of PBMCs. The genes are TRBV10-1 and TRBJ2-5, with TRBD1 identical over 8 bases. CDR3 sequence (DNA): TGCGCCAGCAGTCCGGGACAGGTTGAGGAGACCCAGTACTTC. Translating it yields CASSPGQVEETQYF.